Sequencing of this T cell receptor (beta chain) was carried out in a study of blood T cell repertoires in COVID-19. Across the whole study: Acute and convalescent COVID-19 specimens originated in the United States, Italy and Spain. The cDNA or gDNA used as material had been derived from T cells, B-cell-depleted T cells, or PBMCs.

Sequencing was performed with immunoSEQ multiplex PCR; in TCRdb, only in-frame clones are kept and a portion is missing. This sample carries more than 35,000 clones, approximately 91% of them seen once, and the ten largest clones take roughly 19%. The clonotype originates from a man between 65 and 85 years old with acute or convalescent COVID-19. Sequencing was carried out using peripheral blood.

The CDR3 loop reads CASSPPTGEGNQPQHF. In DNA form, the CDR3 reads TGTGCCAGCTCACCACCTACAGGGGAGGGCAATCAGCCCCAGCATTTT. V is TRBV18 and J is TRBJ1-5, with 7 bases matching TRBD1. CDR1 KGHSH and CDR2 LQKENI come from the germline V gene. With 0 bases clipped from V and 2 bases from J, the junction kept 4 bases outside the gene matches. The CDR3 has 16 amino acids.